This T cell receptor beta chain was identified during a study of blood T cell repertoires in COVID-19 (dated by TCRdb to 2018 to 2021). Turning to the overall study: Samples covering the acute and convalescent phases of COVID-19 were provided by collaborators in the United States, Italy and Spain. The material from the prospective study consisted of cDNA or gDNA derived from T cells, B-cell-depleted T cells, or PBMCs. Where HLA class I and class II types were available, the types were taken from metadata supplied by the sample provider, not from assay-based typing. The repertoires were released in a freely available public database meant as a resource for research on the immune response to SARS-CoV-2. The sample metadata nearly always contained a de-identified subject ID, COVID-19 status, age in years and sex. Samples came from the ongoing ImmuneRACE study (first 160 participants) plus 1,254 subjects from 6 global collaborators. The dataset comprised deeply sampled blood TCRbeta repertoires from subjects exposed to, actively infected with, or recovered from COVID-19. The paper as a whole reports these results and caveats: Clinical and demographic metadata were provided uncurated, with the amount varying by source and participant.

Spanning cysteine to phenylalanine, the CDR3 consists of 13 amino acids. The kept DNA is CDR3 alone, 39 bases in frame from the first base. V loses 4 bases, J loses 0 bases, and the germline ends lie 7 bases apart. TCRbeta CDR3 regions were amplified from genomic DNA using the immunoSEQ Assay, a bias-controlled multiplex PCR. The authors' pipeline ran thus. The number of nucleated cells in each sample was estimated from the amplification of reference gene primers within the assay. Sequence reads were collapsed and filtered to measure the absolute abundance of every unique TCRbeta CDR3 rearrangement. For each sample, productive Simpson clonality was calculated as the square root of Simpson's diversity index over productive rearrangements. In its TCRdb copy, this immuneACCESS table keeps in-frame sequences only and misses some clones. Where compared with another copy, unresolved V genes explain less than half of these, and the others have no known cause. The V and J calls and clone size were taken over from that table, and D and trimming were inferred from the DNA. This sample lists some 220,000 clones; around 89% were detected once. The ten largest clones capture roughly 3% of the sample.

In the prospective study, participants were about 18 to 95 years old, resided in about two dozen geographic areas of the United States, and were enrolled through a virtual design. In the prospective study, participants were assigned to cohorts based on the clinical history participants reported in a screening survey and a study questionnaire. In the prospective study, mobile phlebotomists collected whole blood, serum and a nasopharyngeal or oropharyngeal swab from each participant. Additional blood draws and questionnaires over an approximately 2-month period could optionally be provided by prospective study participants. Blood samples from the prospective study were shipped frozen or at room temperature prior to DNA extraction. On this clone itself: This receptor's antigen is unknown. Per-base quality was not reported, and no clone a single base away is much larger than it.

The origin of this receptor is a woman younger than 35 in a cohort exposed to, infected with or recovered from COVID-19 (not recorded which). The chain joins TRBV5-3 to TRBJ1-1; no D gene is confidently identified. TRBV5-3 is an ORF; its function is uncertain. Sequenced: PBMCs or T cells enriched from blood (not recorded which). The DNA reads TGTGCCAGAAGCAGACACTTGAACACTGAAGCTTTCTTT. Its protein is CARSRHLNTEAFF.